This TCR beta chain was profiled in a study of control samples from healthy donors and cancer patients. This CDR3 comprises 15 residues. Germline V gene data show CDR1 as LGHNA and CDR2 as YSLEER. The J segment lost 7 bases and the V segment lost 4 bases, leaving 9 bases of the junction unmatched. Assay: immunoSEQ multiplex PCR; the TCRdb copy retains only in-frame clones and omits some. Among just over 150,000 clones, about 94% were seen once, and the ten largest hold approximately 8%. Sequenced: blood. This chain uses TRBV4-3 with TRBJ2-2; 7 nucleotides agree with TRBD2. This TCR was sampled from a woman in her forties in good health. The chain's CDR3 is CASSPWGGVGGELFF. The CDR3 DNA is TGCGCCAGCAGCCCCTGGGGGGGAGTGGGCGGGGAGCTGTTTTTT.